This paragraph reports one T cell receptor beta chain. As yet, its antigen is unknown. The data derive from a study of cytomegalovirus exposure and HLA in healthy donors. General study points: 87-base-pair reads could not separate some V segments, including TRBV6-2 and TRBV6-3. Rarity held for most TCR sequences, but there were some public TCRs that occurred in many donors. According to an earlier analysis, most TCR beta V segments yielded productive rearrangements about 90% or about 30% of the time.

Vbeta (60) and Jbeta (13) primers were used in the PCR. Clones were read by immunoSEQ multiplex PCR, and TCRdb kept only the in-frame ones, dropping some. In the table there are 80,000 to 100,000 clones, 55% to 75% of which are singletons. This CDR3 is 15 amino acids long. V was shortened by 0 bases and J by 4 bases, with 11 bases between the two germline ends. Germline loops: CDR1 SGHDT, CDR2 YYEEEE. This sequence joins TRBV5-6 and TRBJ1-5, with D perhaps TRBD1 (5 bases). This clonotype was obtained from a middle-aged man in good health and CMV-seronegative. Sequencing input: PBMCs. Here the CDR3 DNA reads TGTGCCAGCAGCTTGGCCGCCAGGGTAAATCAGCCCCAGCATTTT. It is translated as CASSLAARVNQPQHF.